These T cell receptor beta chains were read from a single sample in a study of T cell responses to AZD1222 COVID-19 vaccine. Sequencing used immunoSEQ multiplex PCR; TCRdb keeps in-frame clones, though not all of them. The data hold around 140,000 clones, with 89% observed a single time. Specimen: peripheral blood, collected on day 0 of AZD1222 vaccination. The receptors were sampled from an adult in good health. Each CDR3 is given with its conserved first and last residue. D genes are given only for firm matches. For some rows the clone size is stated as once, few or many, or as a class when expanded; others skip it.

V,length,J,D,size,CDR3,DNA
TRBV3-1/TRBV3-2,15,TRBJ2-1,.,once,CASSQEGLIGHEQFF,TGTGCCAGCAGCCAGGAAGGACTAATAGGCCATGAGCAGTTCTTC
TRBV5-5,15,TRBJ2-3,TRBD2,.,CASSTSGGRADTQYF,TGTGCCAGCAGTACATCCGGGGGGAGGGCAGATACGCAGTATTTT
TRBV6-1,14,TRBJ1-5,.,.,CASSEGFRSRPQHF,TGTGCCAGCAGTGAGGGATTTAGGTCTCGGCCCCAGCATTTT
TRBV3-1/TRBV3-2,18,TRBJ1-6,.,.,CASSPHGSSGHYNSPLHF,TGTGCCAGCAGCCCACACGGGAGTAGCGGACATTATAATTCACCCCTCCACTTT
TRBV10-1,16,TRBJ2-2,TRBD1,.,CASRGTGGRNTGELFF,TGCGCCAGCAGGGGGACAGGGGGCCGCAACACCGGGGAGCTGTTTTTT
TRBV6-2/TRBV6-3,15,TRBJ2-1,TRBD2,.,CASSFLAGGNNEQFF,TGTGCCAGCAGCTTCTTGGCGGGAGGCAACAATGAGCAGTTCTTC
TRBV27,16,TRBJ1-1,.,.,CASSLSRRVRNTEAFF,TGTGCCAGCAGTTTATCGAGGAGGGTTAGGAACACTGAAGCTTTCTTT
TRBV27,13,TRBJ2-5,.,.,CASREDGRETQYF,TGTGCCAGCAGGGAGGACGGGAGAGAGACCCAGTACTTC
TRBV15,13,TRBJ1-5,.,.,CATSRNRDQPQHF,TGTGCCACCAGCAGAAACAGGGATCAGCCCCAGCATTTT
TRBV3-1/TRBV3-2,16,TRBJ1-2,.,.,CASSQGWGRSGYGYTF,TGTGCCAGCAGCCAAGGCTGGGGGAGGAGTGGCTATGGCTACACCTTC
TRBV7-2,19,TRBJ1-1,.,.,CASSSHPPGRPGGNTEAFF,TGTGCCAGCAGCTCCCATCCACCAGGACGGCCGGGGGGGAACACTGAAGCTTTCTTT
TRBV7-9,16,TRBJ1-3,.,.,CATIRDPQLSGNTIYF,TGTGCCACCATCAGGGATCCCCAACTCTCTGGAAACACCATATATTTT
TRBV7-3,15,TRBJ2-2,TRBD1,.,CASSNHRGNTGELFF,TGTGCCAGCAGCAACCACAGGGGTAACACCGGGGAGCTGTTTTTT
TRBV6-1,12,TRBJ2-5,.,.,CASSDGYETQYF,TGTGCCAGCAGTGACGGCTACGAGACCCAGTACTTC
TRBV27,15,TRBJ2-7,TRBD2,.,CASSWGGTRGYEQYF,TGTGCCAGCAGCTGGGGAGGGACGAGGGGCTACGAGCAGTACTTC
TRBV4-3,15,TRBJ1-4,.,.,CASSQADSDQGKLFF,TGCGCCAGCAGCCAGGCTGACAGCGACCAGGGAAAACTGTTTTTT
TRBV4-1,13,TRBJ2-7,.,.,CASSQEPGDEQYF,TGCGCCAGCAGCCAAGAGCCCGGGGACGAGCAGTACTTC
TRBV6-5,14,TRBJ2-3,TRBD2,.,CASRGERGTDTQYF,TGTGCCTCACGGGGGGAACGGGGCACAGATACGCAGTATTTT
TRBV10-2,16,TRBJ2-1,.,.,CASSTKTRPLYNEQFF,TGCGCCAGCAGCACAAAGACTAGACCCCTCTACAATGAGCAGTTCTTC
TRBV18,15,TRBJ1-2,.,.,CASSPDLDSGYGYTF,TGTGCCAGCTCCCCTGATCTTGACAGTGGCTATGGCTACACCTTC
TRBV7-2,14,TRBJ2-5,TRBD1,.,CASSPRTGGETQYF,TGTGCCAGCAGCCCTAGGACAGGGGGAGAGACCCAGTACTTC
TRBV7-2,13,TRBJ2-7,TRBD1,.,CASSGRGPYEQYF,TGTGCCAGCAGCGGCAGGGGGCCGTACGAGCAGTACTTC
TRBV29-1,10,TRBJ1-3,.,.,CSVEQGHIYF,TGCAGCGTTGAACAGGGCCACATATATTTT
TRBV15,16,TRBJ1-5,.,.,CATSIQRLGGSQPQHF,TGTGCCACCAGTATCCAGCGCCTGGGGGGCAGTCAGCCCCAGCATTTT
TRBV12-1,15,TRBJ1-2,.,.,CASSSETGTGYGYTF,TGTGCCAGCAGCTCAGAGACAGGGACTGGCTATGGCTACACCTTC
TRBV5-6,14,TRBJ1-6,.,.,CASSLFQGRTPLHF,TGTGCCAGCAGCTTGTTCCAGGGGCGCACACCCCTCCACTTT
TRBV12-5,14,TRBJ1-1,.,.,CASGLAPAWTEAFF,TGTGCTAGTGGTTTGGCCCCGGCTTGGACTGAAGCTTTCTTT
TRBV5-4,13,TRBJ1-6,.,once,CASSRAINSPLHF,TGTGCCAGCAGCCGGGCCATCAATTCACCCCTCCACTTT
TRBV4-3,13,TRBJ1-2,.,.,CASSPGQGRGYTF,TGCGCCAGCAGCCCAGGCCAGGGTCGCGGCTACACCTTC
TRBV5-1,15,TRBJ1-5,.,.,CASSLGGTSNQPQHF,TGCGCCAGCAGCTTGGGAGGGACCTCCAATCAGCCCCAGCATTTT
TRBV4-3,14,TRBJ2-6,.,.,CASSQEIWANVLTF,TGCGCCAGCAGCCAAGAGATTTGGGCCAACGTCCTGACTTTC
TRBV7-8,14,TRBJ2-2,.,.,CASSLPRVAGELFF,TGTGCCAGCAGCTTACCCAGGGTGGCCGGGGAGCTGTTTTTT
TRBV29-1,12,TRBJ1-1,.,.,CSVMGMNTEAFF,TGCAGCGTTATGGGGATGAACACTGAAGCTTTCTTT
TRBV28,12,TRBJ1-4,.,.,CASRQANEKLFF,TGTGCCAGCAGGCAGGCTAATGAAAAACTGTTTTTT